A selection of T cell receptor beta chains follows, all from one sample in a study of blood T cell repertoires in COVID-19. Sequencing used immunoSEQ multiplex PCR; TCRdb keeps in-frame clones, though not all of them. The table has about 100,000 clones, about 84% seen once. The source material was peripheral blood. These receptors were collected from a human donor in a cohort sampled during active COVID-19. CDR3s include the opening cysteine and the closing phenylalanine or tryptophan. The D gene is left open where the match is weak. Where a row states a size, it is once, few, many or the class of an expanded clone; other rows omit it.

TRBV7-2	TRBJ1-2	-	-	CASSPTRGATLGYTF	TGTGCCAGCAGCCCGACCAGGGGCGCAACACTTGGCTACACCTTC
TRBV9	TRBJ1-4	-	-	CASSAGLRREKLFF	TGTGCCAGCAGCGCCGGACTAAGGCGGGAAAAACTGTTTTTT
TRBV6-2/TRBV6-3	TRBJ1-1	-	-	CACSPAGKGTEAFF	TGTGCCTGCAGTCCCGCCGGGAAGGGCACTGAAGCTTTCTTT
TRBV29-1	TRBJ2-7	TRBD1	-	CSVEGQGANEQYF	TGCAGCGTTGAGGGACAGGGGGCCAACGAGCAGTACTTC
TRBV19	TRBJ1-3	-	-	CASTGLSSGNTIYF	TGTGCCAGTACGGGACTGTCCTCTGGAAACACCATATATTTT
TRBV19	TRBJ2-1	-	-	CASSLSSSYNEQFF	TGTGCCAGTAGTCTCTCTAGCTCCTACAATGAGCAGTTCTTC
TRBV6-2/TRBV6-3	TRBJ1-2	-	-	CASSYQTRGYGYTF	TGTGCCAGCAGTTACCAGACCCGGGGCTATGGCTACACCTTC
TRBV7-2	TRBJ1-4	-	once	CASSSPSHEKLFF	TGTGCCAGCAGCTCCCCTTCCCATGAAAAACTGTTTTTT
TRBV2	TRBJ2-7	TRBD2	few	CASSERAGGPGEQYF	TGTGCCAGCAGTGAAAGAGCGGGAGGGCCGGGCGAGCAGTACTTC
TRBV3-1/TRBV3-2	TRBJ2-7	TRBD1	-	CASSPGTGREQYF	TGTGCCAGCAGCCCCGGGACAGGGCGGGAGCAGTACTTC
TRBV18	TRBJ2-1	-	-	CASSPLGPNGPGAEQFF	TGTGCCAGCTCACCATTGGGGCCTAACGGACCCGGCGCTGAGCAGTTCTTC
TRBV10-3	TRBJ2-7	-	-	CATKKDGVNEQYF	TGTGCCACCAAAAAGGACGGGGTAAACGAGCAGTACTTC
TRBV5-4	TRBJ1-4	TRBD1	-	CASSSGQADNEKLFF	TGTGCCAGCAGCTCCGGACAGGCTGATAATGAAAAACTGTTTTTT
TRBV6-4	TRBJ1-1	-	-	CASSDSGGADMNTEAFF	TGTGCCAGCAGTGACTCCGGGGGTGCCGACATGAACACTGAAGCTTTCTTT
TRBV29-1	TRBJ2-3	TRBD1	-	CSVDRVNTDTQYF	TGCAGCGTGGACAGGGTGAATACAGATACGCAGTATTTT
TRBV6-6	TRBJ2-7	TRBD2	-	CASSNRLAGAYEQYF	TGTGCCAGCAGTAACCGACTAGCGGGGGCCTACGAGCAGTACTTC
TRBV30	TRBJ2-7	-	-	CAWDKGASSYEQYF	TGTGCCTGGGATAAGGGAGCGAGCTCCTACGAGCAGTACTTC
TRBV7-9	TRBJ1-4	-	-	CASSPEGVVGEKLFF	TGTGCCAGCAGCCCAGAGGGCGTCGTAGGGGAAAAACTGTTTTTT
TRBV5-1	TRBJ1-1	TRBD1	-	CASSWTGGSTEAFF	TGCGCCAGCAGCTGGACAGGGGGTTCCACTGAAGCTTTCTTT
TRBV7-9	TRBJ2-7	TRBD2	once	CASSRTSGFTYEQYF	TGTGCCAGCAGTAGGACTAGCGGGTTTACCTACGAGCAGTACTTC
TRBV5-1	TRBJ1-2	-	-	CASSLDPSSYYGYTF	TGCGCCAGCAGCTTGGATCCCAGTTCCTACTATGGCTACACCTTC
TRBV10-3	TRBJ2-2	TRBD2	-	CAISTSGEANTGELFF	TGTGCCATCAGTACTAGCGGGGAGGCGAACACCGGGGAGCTGTTTTTT
TRBV19	TRBJ1-1	TRBD1	-	CASSIQGAGTEAFF	TGTGCCAGTAGTATCCAGGGGGCTGGCACTGAAGCTTTCTTT
TRBV6-6	TRBJ2-7	TRBD2	-	CASRRGDAYEQYF	TGTGCCTCCCGCCGGGGGGACGCCTACGAGCAGTACTTC
TRBV7-2	TRBJ2-7	-	once	CASSLALYEQYF	TGTGCCAGCAGCTTAGCACTCTACGAGCAGTACTTC
TRBV5-4	TRBJ2-2	TRBD2	few	CASSPTSGGVTGELFF	TGTGCCAGCAGCCCTACTAGCGGGGGGGTTACCGGGGAGCTGTTTTTT
TRBV5-1	TRBJ2-7	-	-	CASSLVDRAMSYEQYF	TGCGCCAGCAGCTTGGTCGACCGAGCGATGAGCTACGAGCAGTACTTC
TRBV9	TRBJ2-1	TRBD1	-	CASSVVTGGNEQFF	TGTGCCAGCAGCGTAGTGACAGGGGGAAATGAGCAGTTCTTC
TRBV7-6	TRBJ2-5	-	-	CASSKPGGASVTQYF	TGTGCCAGCAGCAAACCTGGGGGGGCCTCTGTGACCCAGTACTTC
TRBV7-2	TRBJ1-2	-	-	CASSSQRGAGYTF	TGTGCCAGCAGCTCCCAACGGGGAGCTGGCTACACCTTC
TRBV9	TRBJ2-1	TRBD2	-	CASSVGMREDNEQFF	TGTGCCAGCAGCGTAGGAATGCGGGAGGACAATGAGCAGTTCTTC
TRBV19	TRBJ2-2	TRBD2	-	CASMGVRLAENTGELFF	TGTGCCAGTATGGGAGTCAGACTAGCGGAGAACACCGGGGAGCTGTTTTTT
TRBV19	TRBJ1-1	-	-	CASTSGGNTEAFF	TGTGCCAGTACCTCGGGGGGGAACACTGAAGCTTTCTTT
TRBV6-6	TRBJ1-1	-	-	CASSSHDSTEAFF	TGTGCCAGCAGTTCCCATGACAGCACTGAAGCTTTCTTT
TRBV6-5	TRBJ1-2	TRBD1	-	CASSLGQSYGYTF	TGTGCCAGCAGCCTGGGACAGAGCTATGGCTACACCTTC
TRBV2	TRBJ1-5	-	-	CASSEMQASLEPQHF	TGTGCCAGCAGTGAAATGCAGGCCAGCTTGGAGCCCCAGCATTTT
TRBV5-6	TRBJ1-2	-	once	CASSTGRGTHGYTF	TGTGCCAGCAGCACCGGCCGGGGTACCCATGGCTACACCTTC
TRBV25-1	TRBJ1-2	TRBD1	few	CASRTGAGGYTF	TGTGCCAGCAGAACAGGGGCGGGTGGCTACACCTTC
TRBV4-3	TRBJ1-6	-	once	CASSQDQQGYGSPLHF	TGCGCCAGCAGCCAAGATCAGCAGGGCTATGGTTCACCCCTCCACTTT
TRBV19	TRBJ2-7	-	-	CASSIASSGGHYEQYF	TGTGCCAGTAGTATAGCCTCCTCTGGCGGACACTACGAGCAGTACTTC
TRBV5-6	TRBJ2-7	TRBD1	-	CASSWTGNSYEQYF	TGTGCCAGCAGCTGGACAGGCAACTCCTACGAGCAGTACTTC
TRBV3-1/TRBV3-2	TRBJ2-5	-	-	CASSERRTAGETQYF	TGTGCCAGCAGTGAACGGAGGACTGCAGGCGAGACCCAGTACTTC
TRBV7-6	TRBJ2-5	-	-	CASRGRDQETQYF	TGTGCCAGCAGGGGCAGGGACCAAGAGACCCAGTACTTC
TRBV25-1	TRBJ1-1	TRBD1	-	CASSDRGRLTEAFF	TGTGCCAGCTCTGACAGGGGGCGGCTCACTGAAGCTTTCTTT
TRBV6-1	TRBJ2-7	TRBD1	-	CASSEQGQGGYEQYF	TGTGCCAGCAGTGAACAAGGACAGGGGGGCTACGAGCAGTACTTC
TRBV7-7	TRBJ2-3	TRBD2	-	CASSKSSGGSDTQYF	TGTGCCAGCAGCAAATCTAGCGGGGGTTCAGATACGCAGTATTTT
TRBV5-4	TRBJ1-2	-	-	CASSRDRKGGYTF	TGTGCCAGCAGCCGGGATCGTAAAGGGGGCTACACCTTC
TRBV3-1/TRBV3-2	TRBJ2-5	-	once	CASSHLEGGAETQYF	TGTGCCAGCAGCCACCTGGAAGGGGGGGCGGAGACCCAGTACTTC
TRBV3-1/TRBV3-2	TRBJ2-7	-	few	CASSQAQGPYEQYF	TGTGCCAGCAGCCAAGCCCAGGGGCCCTACGAGCAGTACTTC
TRBV27	TRBJ1-5	TRBD1	-	CASKPDRLNQPQHF	TGTGCCAGCAAGCCGGACAGGCTAAATCAGCCCCAGCATTTT
TRBV20-1	TRBJ1-3	-	few	CSASEASGNTIYF	TGCAGTGCTAGTGAAGCCTCTGGAAACACCATATATTTT
TRBV27	TRBJ2-1	-	-	CASSSSGRVSSYNEQFF	TGTGCCAGCAGTTCCAGTGGCAGGGTGAGCTCCTACAATGAGCAGTTCTTC
TRBV14	TRBJ1-2	-	-	CASSHRGIGYGYTF	TGTGCCAGCAGCCATCGGGGGATAGGGTATGGCTACACCTTC
TRBV5-4	TRBJ2-7	TRBD1	few	CASSSKTGTYEQYF	TGTGCCAGCAGCTCGAAGACAGGGACCTACGAGCAGTACTTC
TRBV27	TRBJ1-2	-	-	CASSPTRGNYGYTF	TGTGCCAGCAGTCCTACCCGGGGGAACTATGGCTACACCTTC
TRBV18	TRBJ1-2	-	-	CASSVGGRDNGYTF	TGTGCCAGCTCAGTCGGTGGCAGGGATAATGGCTACACCTTC
TRBV9	TRBJ2-3	TRBD2	-	CASSVSGGLRTDTQYF	TGCGCCAGCAGCGTGTCGGGGGGACTCCGCACAGATACGCAGTATTTT
TRBV3-1/TRBV3-2	TRBJ1-2	TRBD1	-	CASSQQGASGYTF	TGTGCCAGCAGCCAACAGGGGGCGTCTGGCTACACCTTC
TRBV2	TRBJ1-5	-	-	CASNLIGGNQPQHF	TGTGCCAGCAATCTGATCGGGGGAAATCAGCCCCAGCATTTT